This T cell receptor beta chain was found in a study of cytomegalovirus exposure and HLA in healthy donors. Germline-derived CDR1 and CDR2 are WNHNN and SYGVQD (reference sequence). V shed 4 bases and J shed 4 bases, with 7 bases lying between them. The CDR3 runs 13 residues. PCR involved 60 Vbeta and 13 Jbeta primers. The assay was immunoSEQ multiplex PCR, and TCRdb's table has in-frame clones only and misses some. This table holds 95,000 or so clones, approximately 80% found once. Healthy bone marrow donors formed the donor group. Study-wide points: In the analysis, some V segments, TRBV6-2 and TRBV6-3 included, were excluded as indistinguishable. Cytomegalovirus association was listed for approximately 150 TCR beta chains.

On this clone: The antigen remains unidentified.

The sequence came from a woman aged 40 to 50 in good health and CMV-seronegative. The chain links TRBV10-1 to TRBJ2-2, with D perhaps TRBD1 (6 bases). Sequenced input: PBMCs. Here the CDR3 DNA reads TGCGCCAGCAGTGGACAGGCCACCGGGGAGCTGTTTTTT. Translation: CASSGQATGELFF.